The 29 T cell receptor beta chains given below trace back to one sample, sequenced in a study of blood T cell repertoires in COVID-19. Assay: immunoSEQ multiplex PCR; the TCRdb copy retains only in-frame clones and omits some. The table has about 150,000 clones, about 85% seen once. The sample consisted of peripheral blood. The source of these receptors is a man in his sixties with COVID-19, enrolled during active disease.

This sequence joins TRBV7-2 and TRBJ2-1, with D perhaps matching TRBD2 (5 bases). V dropped 1 base and J dropped 4 bases, with 8 bases sitting between them. The CDR3 totals 14 residues. Germline assignment: CDR1 SGHTA and CDR2 FQGNSA. The CDR3 nucleotides are TGTGCCAGCAGCTTAGTTAGCGCGTACAATGAGCAGTTCTTC. Its translation: CASSLVSAYNEQFF.

This clone was seen only a few times. The V call is TRBV9, the J call TRBJ1-2; 7 nucleotides align to TRBD1. Germline-derived CDR1 and CDR2 are SGDLS and YYNGEE. Losses at the gene ends were 4 bases for V and 3 bases for J; bases not matched to a gene: 9. This CDR3 has 15 residues. The chain's CDR3 is CASSQGVGFDYGYTF. The CDR3 DNA reads as TGTGCCAGCAGCCAGGGGGTGGGTTTCGACTATGGCTACACCTTC.

The chain links TRBV10-3 to TRBJ1-6, with 10 nucleotides matching TRBD1. The V and J ends lost 0 bases and 10 bases, in that order; junction bases with no gene match: 3. CDR3 length: 15 residues. In germline, CDR1 is ENHRY, CDR2 SYGVKD. CDR3 in amino acids: CAISESGQGESPLHF. As DNA, the CDR3 is TGTGCCATCAGTGAGTCTGGACAGGGGGAATCACCCCTCCACTTT.

The chain uses TRBV7-2 and TRBJ1-5, with a weak D call TRBD1 (6 bases). The germline CDR1 and CDR2 sequences are SGHTA and FQGNSA. Trimming took off 4 bases at V and 1 base at J, with 8 bases between the two ends. The CDR3 is 14 residues long. CDR3 sequence (DNA): TGTGCCAGCAGCTCCCAGGGGAGCAATCAGCCCCAGCATTTT. Amino acids: CASSSQGSNQPQHF.

This clone showed up just a few times. V is TRBV11-2 and J is TRBJ1-1; the D is unclear. The CDR3 consists of 13 residues. The germline V gene encodes CDR1 SGHAT and CDR2 FQNNGV. The V end was cut by 6 bases, the J end by 1 base, with 9 bases between. Here the CDR3 DNA reads TGTGCCAGCAGGAACACAACGAACACTGAAGCTTTCTTT. This gives the protein CASRNTTNTEAFF.

V is TRBV6-5 and J is TRBJ1-1; no reliable D call. Germline CDR1 is MNHEY and CDR2 is SVGAGI. This CDR3 has 15 residues. Trimming removed 0 bases from V and 0 bases from J, with 8 bases in between. The CDR3 DNA sequence: TGTGCCAGCAGTTACTCAAGAGGGATGAACACTGAAGCTTTCTTT. Translating gives CASSYSRGMNTEAFF.

This chain connects TRBV19 to TRBJ1-4; tentatively, D is TRBD1 (5 bases). Germline V gene data show CDR1 as LNHDA and CDR2 as SQIVND (reference sequence). The V and J ends lost 6 bases and 2 bases respectively, with 16 bases between them. The CDR3 extends over 16 amino acids. The CDR3 loop is CASSWSPGSTNEKLFF. The CDR3 region has the DNA TGTGCCAGTAGCTGGAGCCCAGGGTCCACTAATGAAAAACTGTTTTTT. The entire variable domain, with the rest obtained from reference TRBV19 and TRBJ1-4, is as follows: DGGITQSPKYLFRKEGQNVTLSCEQNLNHDAMYWYRQDPGQGLRLIYYSQIVNDFQKGDIAEGYSVSREKKESFPLTVTSAQKNPTAFYLCASSWSPGSTNEKLFFGSGTQLSVL.

J is TRBJ1-1 and V is TRBV6-2 or TRBV6-3; D not certain. Germline CDR1 and CDR2: MNHEY and SVGEGT. V was pared by 5 bases and J by 0 bases, with 10 bases between. This CDR3 comprises 14 residues. The DNA for the CDR3 is TGTGCCAGCAGTAAACAGCACATGAACACTGAAGCTTTCTTT. This sequence encodes CASSKQHMNTEAFF.

The chain carries TRBV19 and TRBJ2-3; 7 bases line up with TRBD1. The CDR3 is made up of 17 amino acids. Germline values: CDR1 LNHDA, CDR2 SQIVND (reference sequence). Trimming removed 5 bases from V and 2 bases from J; junction bases left unmatched: 13. DNA for the CDR3: TGTGCCAGTAGTCCCAGGACAGGATTTCTTTCCACAGATACGCAGTATTTT. Amino acids: CASSPRTGFLSTDTQYF. Full variable domain (remainder filled in from reference TRBV19 and TRBJ2-3): DGGITQSPKYLFRKEGQNVTLSCEQNLNHDAMYWYRQDPGQGLRLIYYSQIVNDFQKGDIAEGYSVSREKKESFPLTVTSAQKNPTAFYLCASSPRTGFLSTDTQYFGPGTRLTVL.

The chain carries TRBV18 and TRBJ2-2; a possible D gene is TRBD1 (6 bases). V shed 3 bases and J shed 2 bases, with 13 bases lying between them. In germline, CDR1 is KGHSH, CDR2 LQKENI. There are 16 residues in the CDR3. The CDR3 sequence is CASSPSGTSNTGELFF. For the CDR3, the DNA is TGTGCCAGCTCACCTTCCGGGACATCAAACACCGGGGAGCTGTTTTTT.

The chain joins TRBV7-2 to TRBJ1-2, with a possible D match to TRBD1 (6 bases). Germline-derived CDR1 and CDR2 are SGHTA and FQGNSA. The CDR3 contains 15 residues. Trimming cost V 7 bases and J 4 bases, with 19 bases left between them. CDR3 nucleotide sequence: TGTGCCAGCAAAGAGGGCATGGGGGGGGCCTATGGCTACACCTTC. Encoded protein: CASKEGMGGAYGYTF.

This clone appeared once. The V and J genes are TRBV6-2 or TRBV6-3 and TRBJ2-1; TRBD2 is a possible D gene (6 bases). V was clipped by 0 bases and J by 1 base, with 13 bases between them. The CDR3 loop spans 17 amino acids. The germline V gene has CDR1 MNHEY and CDR2 SVGEGT. CDR3 DNA sequence: TGTGCCAGCAGTTACTCGAAGGCGGGATTGTCCTACAATGAGCAGTTCTTC. Protein: CASSYSKAGLSYNEQFF.

The chain uses TRBV5-1 and TRBJ1-1; 10 bases agree with TRBD1. Germline CDR1 SGHRS, CDR2 YFSETQ. Germline trimming cut 0 bases from V and 3 bases from J; bases unmatched to any gene: 2. The CDR3 is 15 residues long. The DNA for the CDR3 is TGCGCCAGCAGCTTGGGGACAGGGGGAGACACTGAAGCTTTCTTT. Encoded protein: CASSLGTGGDTEAFF.

This sequence joins TRBV2 and TRBJ2-4; TRBD1 agrees at 8 bases. V shed 7 bases and J 4 bases; nucleotides not matched to a gene: 6. Germline values: CDR1 SNHLY, CDR2 FYNNEI. There are 14 residues in the CDR3. CDR3 in DNA: TGTGCCAGCAAGGACAGGGTGGGAAAAAACATTCAGTACTTC. The encoded protein is CASKDRVGKNIQYF.

The V call is TRBV4-1, the J call TRBJ1-3; tentative D call: TRBD1 (6 bases). The length of the CDR3 is 16 residues. Germline V CDR1 and CDR2: MGHRA, YSYEKL. The germline V and J ends were trimmed by 0 bases and 1 base, with 10 bases remaining between them. CDR3 protein: CASSQDRGPSGNTIYF. The CDR3 nucleotides are TGCGCCAGCAGCCAAGACAGGGGACCGTCTGGAAACACCATATATTTT.

This rearrangement joins TRBV19 to TRBJ1-5, with D maybe TRBD1 (5 bases). Trimming pared 6 bases from V and 4 bases from J, leaving 16 bases between. From germline, CDR1 is LNHDA and CDR2 SQIVND (reference sequence). The CDR3 extends over 15 amino acids. In nucleotides, the CDR3 is TGTGCCAGTAGGGTAGATGACAGCCAAAATCAGCCCCAGCATTTT. Translating gives CASRVDDSQNQPQHF.

The chain recombines TRBV19 with TRBJ1-1, with D unclear. The length of the CDR3 is 14 residues. Germline loops: CDR1 LNHDA, CDR2 SQIVND (reference sequence). Deletions cut 5 bases from V and 1 base from J, with 11 bases between. The CDR3 DNA follows: TGTGCCAGTAGTCAACGGGTGGGGAACACTGAAGCTTTCTTT. Translating it yields CASSQRVGNTEAFF.

This clone has a handful of counts. DNA for the CDR3: TGCGCCAGCAGCTGGGACGGACAGTCGGAGCAGTACTTC. Protein: CASSWDGQSEQYF. The chain carries TRBV5-1 and TRBJ2-7, with D possibly TRBD1 on 6 matching bases. This CDR3 region has 13 residues. Trimming removed 3 bases from V and 7 bases from J, with 14 bases in between. Germline V gene sequence: CDR1 SGHRS, CDR2 YFSETQ.

The CDR3 DNA follows: TGTGCCAGCAGCTTTCTCAGGAACACTGAAGCTTTCTTT. Translating gives CASSFLRNTEAFF. V and J are TRBV3-1 (or the pseudogene TRBV3-2) and TRBJ1-1; unclear D gene. Trimming took off 5 bases at V and 1 base at J, with 8 bases between the two ends. CDR1 LGHDT and CDR2 YNNKEL come from the germline V gene (reference sequence). The CDR3 length is 13 residues.

The chain uses TRBV9 and TRBJ1-3; D possibly corresponds to TRBD1 (6 bases). CDR3 size: 17 residues. Trimming shortened V by 4 bases and J by 2 bases, and 19 bases separated the two germline ends. Germline CDR1 SGDLS, CDR2 YYNGEE. For the CDR3, the DNA is TGTGCCAGCAGCCCCCGTGCAGGGGCCGACCCTGGAAACACCATATATTTT. Translation: CASSPRAGADPGNTIYF.

This chain connects TRBV15 to TRBJ2-4, with 9 bases matching TRBD2. This CDR3 region has 16 residues. Germline CDR1 and CDR2: LNHNV and YYDKDF (reference sequence). V lost 0 bases to trimming and J lost 4 bases; unmatched junction nucleotides: 4. This CDR3 reads CATSRDSSGGKNIQYF. CDR3 coding DNA: TGTGCCACCAGCAGAGATAGTAGCGGGGGTAAAAACATTCAGTACTTC.

The V call is TRBV19, the J call TRBJ1-2; 8 nucleotides agree with TRBD1. Trimming removed 6 bases from V and 7 bases from J; junction bases left unmatched: 16. CDR3 length equals 16 residues. Per germline, CDR1 LNHDA and CDR2 SQIVND (reference sequence). As DNA, the CDR3 is TGTGCCAGTAGCATAACAAAGGACAGGGTTCGATCTGGCTACACCTTC. It is translated as CASSITKDRVRSGYTF.

The rearrangement uses TRBV4-3 and TRBJ1-2, with D perhaps TRBD1 (6 bases). Germline values: CDR1 LGHNA, CDR2 YSLEER. Trimming left V 0 bases short and J 2 bases short, with 13 bases between. This CDR3 has 16 residues. The CDR3 region is CASSQDHRALNYGYTF. The CDR3 region has the DNA TGCGCCAGCAGCCAAGACCACAGGGCTCTCAACTATGGCTACACCTTC.

This clone was picked up one time. The J gene is TRBJ2-7, the V gene TRBV11-2, with D possibly TRBD2 on 5 matching bases. CDR1 is SGHAT, CDR2 FQNNGV, per germline. The CDR3 spans 16 residues. Between the trimmed V and J ends, which lost 5 bases and 2 bases, there was a span of 19 bases. CDR3 region: CASSLGDPDGAYEQYF. The DNA for the CDR3 is TGTGCCAGCAGCCTGGGAGATCCCGACGGGGCCTACGAGCAGTACTTC. The full variable domain, its missing parts supplied by reference TRBV11-2 and TRBJ2-7, is EAGVAQSPRYKIIEKRQSVAFWCNPISGHATLYWYQQILGQGPKLLIQFQNNGVVDDSQLPKDRFSAERLKGVDSTLKIQPAKLEDSAVYLCASSLGDPDGAYEQYFGPGTRLTVT.

J is TRBJ1-6 and V is TRBV6-2 or TRBV6-3, with D perhaps TRBD1 (6 bases). The V gene lost 6 bases and the J gene lost 10 bases, with 19 bases spanning the gap. The germline gives CDR1 MNHEY, CDR2 SVGEGT. This CDR3 region has 15 residues. DNA of the CDR3: TGTGCCAGCAGCCCCGGGGGGCCCAAGAGATCACCCCTCCACTTT. It translates to CASSPGGPKRSPLHF.

V gene TRBV5-4 combines with J gene TRBJ2-1; 8 bases are a match to TRBD2. The germline CDR1 and CDR2 sequences are SGHNT and YYREEE (reference sequence). The V segment lost 5 bases and the J segment 6 bases; nucleotides outside the gene matches: 4. The CDR3 extends over 13 amino acids. CDR3 DNA sequence: TGTGCCAGCAGACCGGGGGGGGGCAATGAGCAGTTCTTC. Translation gives CASRPGGGNEQFF. Filled out from reference TRBV5-4 and TRBJ2-1, the complete variable domain reads ETGVTQSPTHLIKTRGQQVTLRCSSQSGHNTVSWYQQALGQGPQFIFQYYREEENGRGNFPPRFSGLQFPNYSSELNVNALELDDSALYLCASRPGGGNEQFFGPGTRLTVL.

V gene TRBV27 combines with J gene TRBJ2-3, with 8 bases lining up with TRBD2. The CDR3 loop spans 15 amino acids. Trimming removed 7 bases from V and 4 bases from J; junction bases left unmatched: 10. Germline V gene lookup returns CDR1 MNHEY and CDR2 SMNVEV (reference sequence). The CDR3 loop is CASTPSREVSDTQYF. The CDR3 region has the DNA TGTGCCAGCACCCCCTCGCGGGAGGTCTCAGATACGCAGTATTTT.

This rearrangement joins TRBV24-1 to TRBJ2-1, with D possibly matching TRBD1 (5 bases). The CDR3 has 11 residues. V shed 9 bases and J shed 5 bases, with 7 bases lying between them. In germline, CDR1 is KGHDR, CDR2 SFDVKD. In DNA, the CDR3 is TGTGCCACCTGGGGCCACAATGAGCAGTTCTTC. Protein product: CATWGHNEQFF.

The chain recombines TRBV10-3 with TRBJ1-5, with TRBD1 identical over 7 bases. After removal of 1 base from V and 8 bases from J, the junction contained 5 bases not matched to a gene. The CDR3 is 14 residues long. Per the germline V gene, CDR1 is ENHRY and CDR2 is SYGVKD. CDR3 residues: CAISELGGVEPQHF. DNA for the CDR3: TGTGCCATCAGTGAGTTAGGGGGCGTGGAGCCCCAGCATTTT.